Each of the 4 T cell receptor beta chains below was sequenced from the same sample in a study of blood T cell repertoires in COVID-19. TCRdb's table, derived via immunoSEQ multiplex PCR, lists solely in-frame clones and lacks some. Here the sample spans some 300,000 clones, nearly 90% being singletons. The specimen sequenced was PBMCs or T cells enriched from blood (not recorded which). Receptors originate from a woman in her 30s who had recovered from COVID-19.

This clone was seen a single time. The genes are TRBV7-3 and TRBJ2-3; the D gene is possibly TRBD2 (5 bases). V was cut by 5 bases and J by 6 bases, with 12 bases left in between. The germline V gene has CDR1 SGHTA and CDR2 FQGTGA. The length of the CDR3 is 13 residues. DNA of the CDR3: TGTGCCAGCAGCGCCGCGGGTGAGGATACGCAGTATTTT. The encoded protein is CASSAAGEDTQYF.

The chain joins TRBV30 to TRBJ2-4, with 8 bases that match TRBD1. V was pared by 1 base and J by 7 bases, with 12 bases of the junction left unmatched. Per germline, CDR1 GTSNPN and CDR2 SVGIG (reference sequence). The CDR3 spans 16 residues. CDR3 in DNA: TGTGCCTGGAGTGGCGCTGGCAGGGGGCTAGGGAACATTCAGTACTTC. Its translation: CAWSGAGRGLGNIQYF.

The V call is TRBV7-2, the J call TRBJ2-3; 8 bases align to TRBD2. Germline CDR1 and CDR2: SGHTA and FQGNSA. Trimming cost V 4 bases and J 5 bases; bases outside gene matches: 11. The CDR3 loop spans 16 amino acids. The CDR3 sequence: CASSSKVGTRRDTQYF. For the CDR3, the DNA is TGTGCCAGCAGCTCTAAGGTCGGGACTAGACGAGATACGCAGTATTTT.

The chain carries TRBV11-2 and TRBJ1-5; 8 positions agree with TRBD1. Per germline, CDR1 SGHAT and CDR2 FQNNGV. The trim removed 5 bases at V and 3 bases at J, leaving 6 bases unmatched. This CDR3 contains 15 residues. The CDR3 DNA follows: TGTGCCAGCAGCCCAACAGGGGGGGACAATCAGCCCCAGCATTTT. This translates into CASSPTGGDNQPQHF. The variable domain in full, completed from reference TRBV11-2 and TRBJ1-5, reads EAGVAQSPRYKIIEKRQSVAFWCNPISGHATLYWYQQILGQGPKLLIQFQNNGVVDDSQLPKDRFSAERLKGVDSTLKIQPAKLEDSAVYLCASSPTGGDNQPQHFGDGTRLSIL.